Presented here are 23 T cell receptor beta chains from one specimen sequenced in a study of T cell changes during pregnancy in multiple sclerosis. Sequencing used immunoSEQ multiplex PCR; TCRdb keeps in-frame clones, though not all of them. The sample includes 34,000 or so clones, 90% of them seen just once. The material sequenced was CD8+ T cells from peripheral blood mononuclear cells, taken before pregnancy. These receptors all stem from a female donor with multiple sclerosis, enrolled in a pregnancy study.

The chain employs TRBV10-3 and TRBJ2-2, with 10 nucleotides matching TRBD1. After removal of 7 bases from V and 6 bases from J, the junction contained 5 bases not matched to a gene. Germline lookup yields CDR1 ENHRY and CDR2 SYGVKD. The CDR3 totals 14 residues. In DNA form, the CDR3 reads TGTGCCATCAATCCCGGGACAGGGGCCGGGGAGCTGTTTTTT. Its protein product is CAINPGTGAGELFF.

The V and J genes are TRBV27 and TRBJ2-7; 7 positions match TRBD1. The CDR3 is made up of 14 amino acids. Germline values: CDR1 MNHEY, CDR2 SMNVEV (reference sequence). V lost 3 bases and J lost 5; bases outside the gene matches: 7. The CDR3 spells CASSFRTGIHEQYF. CDR3 nucleotides: TGTGCCAGCAGTTTCCGGACAGGAATCCACGAGCAGTACTTC.

This sequence joins TRBV6-5 and TRBJ2-2; 7 bases agree with TRBD1. The CDR3 length is 14 residues. With 8 bases clipped from V and 6 bases from J, the junction kept 9 bases outside the gene matches. Germline V CDR1 and CDR2: MNHEY, SVGAGI. This CDR3 is CASLRQGWAGELFF. The CDR3 bases are TGTGCCAGCCTTCGACAGGGTTGGGCCGGGGAGCTGTTTTTT.

This clone was observed a single time. V is TRBV9 and J is TRBJ2-1, with a possible D match to TRBD2 (5 bases). Germline V CDR1 and CDR2: SGDLS, YYNGEE. The V end was cut by 4 bases, the J end by 6 bases, with 17 bases between. The CDR3 length is 15 residues. The CDR3 protein is CASSTPGISGNEQFF. The CDR3 DNA sequence: TGTGCCAGCAGCACCCCGGGAATATCCGGCAATGAGCAGTTCTTC. The full variable domain, with the rest looked up from reference TRBV9 and TRBJ2-1, is DSGVTQTPKHLITATGQRVTLRCSPRSGDLSVYWYQQSLDQGLQFLIQYYNGEERAKGNILERFSAQQFPDLHSELNLSSLELGDSALYFCASSTPGISGNEQFFGPGTRLTVL.

The genes are TRBV7-9 and TRBJ2-3, with TRBD1 matching over 7 bases. The CDR3 covers 17 residues. Germline CDR1 is SEHNR and CDR2 is FQNEAQ (reference sequence). The V gene end was trimmed by 1 base and the J gene end by 0 bases; junction bases not matched to a gene: 7. CDR3 sequence reads: CASSLVPGGSSTDTQYF. The CDR3 region has the DNA TGTGCCAGCAGCTTAGTTCCAGGGGGAAGTAGCACAGATACGCAGTATTTT.

Here the CDR3 DNA reads TGTGCCAGCAGTTTTGGGGGACAGGGGTTTGTCGAGCAGTACTTC. It codes for CASSFGGQGFVEQYF. The chain joins TRBV27 to TRBJ2-7; TRBD1 matches at 10 bases. This CDR3 spans 15 amino acids. The trim removed 3 bases at V and 6 bases at J, leaving 8 bases unmatched. In germline, CDR1 is MNHEY, CDR2 SMNVEV (reference sequence).

In its sample, this clone was seen a few times. J is TRBJ2-7 and V is TRBV19, with 7 bases aligning to TRBD2. Losses at the gene ends were 8 bases for V and 3 bases for J; bases not matched to a gene: 4. The CDR3 contains 12 residues. Germline lookup yields CDR1 LNHDA and CDR2 SQIVND (reference sequence). CDR3 bases: TGTGCCAGTGGGGGGGGGTTCTACGAGCAGTACTTC. Protein: CASGGGFYEQYF.

The chain carries TRBV6-5 and TRBJ1-1, with D unclear. V was trimmed by 6 bases and J by 2 bases, leaving 7 bases between them. The CDR3 sequence is 12 residues long. Germline V gene sequence: CDR1 MNHEY, CDR2 SVGAGI. In DNA form, the CDR3 reads TGTGCCAGCAGGTACGGCAACACTGAAGCTTTCTTT. Translated, it gives CASRYGNTEAFF.

V gene TRBV5-4 combines with J gene TRBJ2-7, with a weak D call TRBD2 (6 bases). V lost 1 base and J 5 bases, leaving 16 bases between the germline ends. The CDR3 consists of 15 residues. The germline gives CDR1 SGHNT, CDR2 YYREEE (reference sequence). CDR3 residues: CASSLKVASVDEQYF. The CDR3, as DNA: TGTGCCAGCAGCTTGAAGGTAGCTAGCGTCGACGAGCAGTACTTC.

The CDR3 nucleotides are TGTGCCTGGAGTGTGGAGGGTTTAGAGCAGTACTTC. It is translated as CAWSVEGLEQYF. The J gene is TRBJ2-7, the V gene TRBV30; possible D gene TRBD2, 6 bases. The CDR3 consists of 12 residues. In germline, CDR1 is GTSNPN, CDR2 SVGIG (reference sequence). Trimming shortened V by 0 bases and J by 7 bases, and 10 bases separated the two germline ends.

The chain carries TRBV6-6 and TRBJ2-7, with a tentative D call TRBD2 (6 bases). The CDR3 is 12 residues long. Looked up from germline, CDR1 is MNHNY and CDR2 is SVGAGI (reference sequence). Trimming shortened V by 5 bases and J by 6 bases, and 11 bases separated the two germline ends. The CDR3 nucleotides are TGTGCCAGCAGTCCCCGGGACTTCGAGCAGTACTTC. Protein: CASSPRDFEQYF.

The table lists this clone with a few counts. The rearrangement joins TRBV2 to TRBJ1-5, with a possible D match to TRBD1 (5 bases). The CDR3 loop spans 13 amino acids. Germline CDR1 reads SNHLY; CDR2 reads FYNNEI. The V end was cut by 6 bases, the J end by 4 bases, with 10 bases between. The CDR3, as DNA: TGTGCCAGCAGCCCAGGGTGGAATCAGCCCCAGCATTTT. Its translation is CASSPGWNQPQHF.

This clone counts as medium-sized. This CDR3 is also generated by other DNA sequences in the sample. The chain couples TRBV19 to TRBJ2-5; TRBD2 matches 13 bases. V was pared by 6 bases and J by 5 bases, with 6 bases of the junction left unmatched. In germline, CDR1 is LNHDA, CDR2 SQIVND (reference sequence). This CDR3 contains 15 residues. The chain's CDR3 is CASSRTSGSLETQYF. CDR3 bases: TGTGCCAGTAGCCGGACTAGCGGGAGTCTTGAGACCCAGTACTTC.

This clone was detected once. This chain links TRBV6-5 with TRBJ1-5; D may be TRBD1 (6 bases). Germline CDR1 is MNHEY and CDR2 is SVGAGI. This CDR3 has 14 amino acids. V lost 5 bases, J lost 5 bases, and 13 bases lay in between. The CDR3 loop reads CASSIQGWDQPQHF. The CDR3 region has the DNA TGTGCCAGCAGTATACAGGGTTGGGATCAGCCCCAGCATTTT.

The CDR3 DNA reads TGTGCCAGCAGCTTTTGGTTGGTACGGGACAAAGAAGCTTTCTTT. It encodes CASSFWLVRDKEAFF. The V and J genes are TRBV13 and TRBJ1-1, with TRBD1 as a possible D gene (6 bases). The CDR3 loop spans 15 amino acids. Germline V gene sequence: CDR1 PRHDT, CDR2 FYEKMQ (reference sequence). V was shortened by 3 bases and J by 8 bases, with 19 bases between the two germline ends.

V is TRBV11-2 and J is TRBJ2-1, with 10 bases that match TRBD2. Per germline, CDR1 SGHAT and CDR2 FQNNGV. Losses at the gene ends were 0 bases for V and 7 bases for J; bases not matched to a gene: 6. There are 16 residues in the CDR3. The CDR3 sequence is CASSLDSGRMGNEQFF. The CDR3, as DNA: TGTGCCAGCAGCTTAGATAGCGGGAGGATGGGTAATGAGCAGTTCTTC.

The CDR3, as DNA: TGTGCCAGCAGCACTGGTCAGGTAGGCACTGAAGCTTTCTTT. It is translated as CASSTGQVGTEAFF. The chain employs TRBV7-9 and TRBJ1-1; D is ambiguous. The V gene's germline CDR1 is SEHNR and CDR2 FQNEAQ (reference sequence). This CDR3 is built from 14 residues. V was trimmed by 5 bases and J by 4 bases, leaving 14 bases between them.

This clone was observed once. The chain recombines TRBV11-2 with TRBJ2-7, with 8 positions matching TRBD1. The V gene end was trimmed by 1 base and the J gene end by 1 base; junction bases not matched to a gene: 0. The CDR3 contains 14 residues. The germline V gene has CDR1 SGHAT and CDR2 FQNNGV. CDR3 residues: CASSLGTGSYEQYF. In DNA form, the CDR3 reads TGTGCCAGCAGCTTAGGGACAGGGTCCTACGAGCAGTACTTC.

The genes are TRBV10-3 and TRBJ2-7, with 7 bases identical to TRBD2. The germline V gene has CDR1 ENHRY and CDR2 SYGVKD. This CDR3 spans 16 amino acids. J gave up 0 bases and V 4 bases, and 9 bases lay outside the gene matches. The CDR3 sequence: CAISGLKSGASYEQYF. CDR3 sequence (DNA): TGTGCCATCAGTGGTCTCAAGAGCGGGGCCTCCTACGAGCAGTACTTC.

This chain links TRBV7-9 with TRBJ1-5; TRBD1 matches at 9 bases. The CDR3 totals 14 residues. With V trimmed by 3 bases and J by 11 bases, 8 bases remained unmatched. Germline CDR1 reads SEHNR; CDR2 reads FQNEAQ (reference sequence). The CDR3 sequence is CASSFDGTGRTQHF. CDR3 DNA: TGTGCCAGCAGCTTCGACGGGACAGGGAGGACCCAGCATTTT.

V and J are TRBV7-2 and TRBJ2-7; the match to TRBD1 covers 10 bases. CDR3 size: 15 residues. From germline, CDR1 is SGHTA and CDR2 FQGNSA. V dropped 4 bases and J dropped 6; count of bases not matched to a gene: 9. The DNA of the CDR3 is TGTGCCAGCAGCTCACCGGGACAGGGGATCCTCGAGCAGTACTTC. This gives the protein CASSSPGQGILEQYF.

This rearrangement joins TRBV9 to TRBJ1-2, with D possibly matching TRBD1 (6 bases). From germline, CDR1 is SGDLS and CDR2 YYNGEE. Trimming cost V 3 bases and J 7 bases, with 16 bases left between them. This CDR3 spans 14 amino acids. The CDR3 DNA sequence: TGTGCCAGCAGCGAAGGGGGGGGCTTCTCTGGCTACACCTTC. It specifies CASSEGGGFSGYTF.

This rearrangement joins TRBV5-4 to TRBJ2-1; no reliable D call. This CDR3 region has 12 residues. The germline CDR1 and CDR2 sequences are SGHNT and YYREEE (reference sequence). Between the trimmed V and J ends, which lost 4 bases and 7 bases, there was a span of 9 bases. Here the CDR3 reads CASSTEENEQFF. In nucleotides, the CDR3 is TGTGCCAGCAGCACCGAGGAGAATGAGCAGTTCTTC.